The 25 T cell receptor beta chains given below trace back to one sample, sequenced in a study of blood T cell repertoires in COVID-19. The method was immunoSEQ multiplex PCR; TCRdb's version includes in-frame clones alone and lacks a portion of them. The table includes approximately 92,000 clones, around 83% detected once. The sequencing sample was made of peripheral blood. These receptors were collected from an older woman in a cohort sampled during active or convalescent COVID-19.

The rearrangement uses TRBV5-1 and TRBJ1-4; D is uncertain. The length of the CDR3 is 14 residues. Deletions cut 4 bases from V and 6 bases from J, with 13 bases between. Per the germline V gene, CDR1 is SGHRS and CDR2 is YFSETQ. CDR3 sequence: CASSPTTPDEKLFF. CDR3 nucleotides: TGCGCCAGCAGCCCCACGACTCCTGATGAAAAACTGTTTTTT.

The chain joins TRBV14 to TRBJ2-2, with a weak D call TRBD2 (5 bases). Trimming took off 1 base at V and 5 bases at J, with 11 bases between the two ends. The CDR3 is 15 residues long. Germline CDR1 and CDR2: SGHDN and FVKESK. CDR3: CASSQVSGGTGELFF. DNA of the CDR3: TGTGCCAGCAGCCAAGTGTCAGGAGGTACCGGGGAGCTGTTTTTT.

The chain has TRBV9 and TRBJ1-1; no firm D call. The CDR3 runs 21 residues. The V end lost 4 bases, the J end lost 4 bases, and 35 bases lay between the germline ends. The germline CDR1 and CDR2 sequences are SGDLS and YYNGEE. The CDR3: CASSQIRGGVALAGGSTEAFF. The CDR3 nucleotides are TGTGCCAGCAGCCAGATCCGGGGTGGGGTTGCGCTTGCAGGTGGGAGCACTGAAGCTTTCTTT.

The rearrangement joins TRBV5-1 to TRBJ1-2; D not resolved. Trimming removed 1 base at V and 0 bases at J, with 10 bases between. The CDR3 consists of 15 residues. Germline assignment: CDR1 SGHRS and CDR2 YFSETQ. CDR3 residues: CASSLFTPPNYGYTF. In nucleotides, the CDR3 is TGCGCCAGCAGCTTGTTTACACCCCCTAACTATGGCTACACCTTC.

This clone was picked up many times. The rearrangement links TRBV11-2 to TRBJ2-7, with D perhaps TRBD1 (5 bases). CDR1 and CDR2 (germline): SGHAT, FQNNGV. The CDR3 contains 16 residues. Deletions cut 0 bases from V and 5 bases from J, with 17 bases between. CDR3 bases: TGTGCCAGCAGCTTAGAATCGGCCCCCCAGGGCCACGAGCAGTACTTC. It yields the protein CASSLESAPQGHEQYF.

The J gene is TRBJ2-2, the V gene TRBV7-2; D not certain. The germline V and J ends were trimmed by 4 bases and 3 bases, with 3 bases remaining between them. Germline V gene sequence: CDR1 SGHTA, CDR2 FQGNSA. The CDR3 consists of 12 residues. The CDR3 reads CASSSDTGELFF. In nucleotides, the CDR3 is TGTGCCAGCAGCTCAGACACCGGGGAGCTGTTTTTT.

The J gene is TRBJ2-7, the V gene TRBV3-1 (or the pseudogene TRBV3-2); 8 bases are a match to TRBD2. This CDR3 comprises 17 residues. Germline values: CDR1 LGHDT, CDR2 YNNKEL (reference sequence). The junction had 15 bases not matched to a gene; V was cut back by 1 base and J by 7 bases. In nucleotides, the CDR3 is TGTGCCAGCAGCCAAGCGTCTCGGTTAGCGGGGAGAGGAGAGCAGTACTTC. Translating it yields CASSQASRLAGRGEQYF.

This clone was seen a single time. The genes are TRBV12-3 or TRBV12-4 and TRBJ1-2; TRBD1 aligns across 7 bases. J lost 7 bases, V lost 4 bases, and 0 bases had no gene match. CDR3 length equals 11 residues. The CDR3 here is CASSSGGGYTF. The CDR3 DNA is TGTGCCAGCAGTTCAGGGGGTGGCTACACCTTC.

V gene TRBV19 combines with J gene TRBJ2-7; D may be TRBD1 (6 bases). Germline V CDR1 and CDR2: LNHDA, SQIVND (reference sequence). The V end lost 5 bases, the J end lost 3 bases, and 11 bases lay between the germline ends. The CDR3 length is 13 residues. The CDR3: CASSSADSYEQYF. CDR3 in DNA: TGTGCCAGTAGTTCTGCGGACAGCTACGAGCAGTACTTC.

The J gene is TRBJ1-6, the V gene TRBV11-2; D uncertain. Trimming shortened V by 5 bases and J by 19 bases, and 15 bases separated the two germline ends. Germline loops: CDR1 SGHAT, CDR2 FQNNGV. The CDR3 is 11 amino acids. CDR3 loop: CASSRTTDTHF. In DNA form, the CDR3 reads TGTGCCAGCAGCCGAACCACCGACACTCACTTT.

V is TRBV7-9 and J is TRBJ1-3; 10 nucleotides agree with TRBD1. The ends lost 4 bases at V and 8 bases at J; junction bases unmatched: 8. Per the germline V gene, CDR1 is SEHNR and CDR2 is FQNEAQ (reference sequence). This CDR3 has 15 residues. CDR3 loop: CASSSDRGLGYTIYF. The CDR3 DNA follows: TGTGCCAGCAGCTCCGACAGGGGGCTGGGGTACACCATATATTTT.

V usage is TRBV5-1 and J usage is TRBJ2-7, with 7 nucleotides matching TRBD1. Germline CDR1 SGHRS, CDR2 YFSETQ. CDR3 length equals 14 residues. The V gene end was trimmed by 1 base and the J gene end by 3 bases; junction bases not matched to a gene: 4. CDR3 loop: CASSLTRDSYEQYF. The CDR3 DNA is TGCGCCAGCAGCTTGACCCGGGACAGCTACGAGCAGTACTTC.

This clone was picked up one time. The V and J genes are TRBV6-5 and TRBJ2-7; D might be TRBD2 (5 bases). V lost 5 bases and J lost 0, with 14 bases in between. In germline, CDR1 is MNHEY, CDR2 SVGAGI. The CDR3 extends over 15 amino acids. The CDR3 DNA sequence: TGTGCCAGCAGTAACTACGAGGGTGGCTCCTACGAGCAGTACTTC. It translates to CASSNYEGGSYEQYF.

This chain's CDR3 is CASSRQTGMNTEAFF. CDR3 nucleotide sequence: TGCGCCAGCAGCCGGCAGACAGGGATGAACACTGAAGCTTTCTTT. The J gene is TRBJ1-1, the V gene TRBV4-1; the match to TRBD1 covers 7 bases. The V segment lost 4 bases and the J segment 0 bases; nucleotides outside the gene matches: 5. The germline gives CDR1 MGHRA, CDR2 YSYEKL. This CDR3 has 15 residues.

This chain links TRBV7-6 with TRBJ2-3; D might be TRBD2 (7 bases). V was clipped by 2 bases and J by 4 bases, with 13 bases between them. The CDR3 spans 15 residues. Germline CDR1 is SGHVS and CDR2 is FNYEAQ. In DNA, the CDR3 is TGTGCCAGCAGCTTAACGGGGGGCACTTCAGATACGCAGTATTTT. Its protein product is CASSLTGGTSDTQYF.

This clone was observed a few times. The genes are TRBV2 and TRBJ2-5; 8 nucleotides line up with TRBD2. V gave up 5 bases and J gave up 5 bases; unmatched junction bases: 10. Germline-derived CDR1 and CDR2 are SNHLY and FYNNEI. This CDR3 is built from 15 residues. The CDR3 coding sequence is TGTGCCAGCAGTCCGGGACTAGACCACTCGGAGACCCAGTACTTC. It translates to CASSPGLDHSETQYF.

In this sample, this clone turned up once. The chain has TRBV10-3 and TRBJ2-1, with D possibly being TRBD2 (6 bases). V lost 5 bases and J 8 bases, leaving 10 bases between the germline ends. Germline V gives CDR1 ENHRY, CDR2 SYGVKD. CDR3 length equals 12 residues. The CDR3 region has the DNA TGTGCCATCAGTAGCGGGCTCGATGAGCAGTTCTTC. Translation gives CAISSGLDEQFF.

The rearrangement joins TRBV18 to TRBJ2-5; TRBD2 matches at 12 bases. This CDR3 region has 15 residues. Trimming removed 6 bases from V and 2 bases from J; junction bases left unmatched: 4. Germline assignment: CDR1 KGHSH and CDR2 LQKENI. CDR3: CASSWTSGEQETQYF. The CDR3 DNA is TGTGCCAGCTCGTGGACTAGCGGGGAACAAGAGACCCAGTACTTC. Combining the CDR3 with reference TRBV18 and TRBJ2-5 gives the whole variable domain NAGVMQNPRHLVRRRGQEARLRCSPMKGHSHVYWYRQLPEEGLKFMVYLQKENIIDESGMPKERFSAEFPKEGPSILRIQQVVRGDSAAYFCASSWTSGEQETQYFGPGTRLLVL.

J is TRBJ2-1 and V is TRBV6-5, with D possibly TRBD2 on 7 matching bases. The CDR3 covers 16 residues. Trimming removed 0 bases at V and 4 bases at J, with 13 bases between. The V gene's germline CDR1 is MNHEY and CDR2 SVGAGI. The CDR3: CASSYSGGGGYNEQFF. DNA for the CDR3: TGTGCCAGCAGTTACTCAGGAGGGGGGGGATACAATGAGCAGTTCTTC.

The gene calls are TRBV5-1 and TRBJ2-3; possible D gene TRBD1, 6 bases. The CDR3 is made up of 13 amino acids. The germline V gene has CDR1 SGHRS and CDR2 YFSETQ. V was shortened by 3 bases and J by 5 bases, with 10 bases between the two germline ends. CDR3 nucleotides: TGCGCCAGCAGCTACAGGGCGGAAGATACGCAGTATTTT. Translated: CASSYRAEDTQYF.

The chain employs TRBV6-5 and TRBJ2-7; TRBD1 matches 7 bases. The V gene end was trimmed by 5 bases and the J gene end by 6 bases; junction bases not matched to a gene: 10. This CDR3 spans 14 amino acids. CDR1 is MNHEY and CDR2 is SVGAGI in the germline V gene. Here the CDR3 DNA reads TGTGCCAGCAGTCCGGCAGGGGGTTTTGCCGAGCAGTACTTC. Protein product: CASSPAGGFAEQYF.

This chain links TRBV28 with TRBJ1-5; D uncertain. Germline values: CDR1 MDHEN, CDR2 SYDVKM. The CDR3 consists of 15 residues. Trimming removed 4 bases at V and 0 bases at J, with 10 bases between. The CDR3 bases are TGTGCCAGCAGTTATGGGCCGCGTAGCAATCAGCCCCAGCATTTT. Encoded protein: CASSYGPRSNQPQHF. Supplemented by reference TRBV28 and TRBJ1-5, the full variable domain reads DVKVTQSSRYLVKRTGEKVFLECVQDMDHENMFWYRQDPGLGLRLIYFSYDVKMKEKGDIPEGYSVSREKKERFSLILESASTNQTSMYLCASSYGPRSNQPQHFGDGTRLSIL.

The J gene is TRBJ1-1, the V gene TRBV19, with D unresolved. Per the germline V gene, CDR1 is LNHDA and CDR2 is SQIVND (reference sequence). The CDR3 loop spans 16 amino acids. Trimming pared 1 base from V and 5 bases from J, leaving 17 bases between. CDR3 DNA: TGTGCCAGTAGTATAGTTGAGTTTCCCATGAGGACTGAAGCTTTCTTT. This gives the protein CASSIVEFPMRTEAFF.

This sequence joins TRBV24-1 and TRBJ2-1; 8 bases match TRBD2. V was pared by 5 bases and J by 0 bases, with 8 bases of the junction left unmatched. The CDR3 extends over 17 amino acids. Germline V lookup: CDR1 KGHDR, CDR2 SFDVKD. The CDR3 DNA reads as TGTGCCACCAGTGCGGCGGGGGGCAAAACCTCCTACAATGAGCAGTTCTTC. Amino acid sequence: CATSAAGGKTSYNEQFF.

This chain connects TRBV19 to TRBJ1-1, with 9 bases aligning to TRBD1. The germline gives CDR1 LNHDA, CDR2 SQIVND (reference sequence). The V segment lost 4 bases and the J segment 1 base; nucleotides outside the gene matches: 7. This CDR3 has 16 amino acids. CDR3: CASSSGQGSPNTEAFF. CDR3 nucleotide sequence: TGTGCCAGTAGTAGCGGACAGGGGAGTCCGAACACTGAAGCTTTCTTT.